The clone carrying this T cell receptor (beta chain) was picked up many times. This specimen belongs to a study of neurological immune-mediated disorders. CDR1 is SGDLS and CDR2 is YYNGEE in the germline V gene. The length of the CDR3 is 16 residues. Between the trimmed V and J ends, which lost 4 bases and 2 bases, there was a span of 16 bases. Every sequencing run drew on 15-18 subjects and yielded over 200 million TCR-beta sequences. TCRdb re-called the 5' RACE reads through MiXCR, storing one row per CDR3 protein. Among about 71,000 distinct CDR3 sequences listed, nearly 3.5% were seen once. The unsorted libraries originated from 2 million PBMCs that had been stored at -80 C.

The V and J genes are TRBV9 and TRBJ1-5, with a possible D match to TRBD1 (6 bases). The origin of this receptor is a man aged 35 to 55 with multiple sclerosis. Sequenced sample: PBMCs. Here the CDR3 DNA reads TGTGCCAGCAGCCCTAGGGGGGAGGTGGGCAATCAGCCCCAGCATTTT. Translation: CASSPRGEVGNQPQHF.